This is a list of T cell receptor beta chains from one sample in a study of CD8 T cells in ankylosing spondylitis. TCRdb re-called the 5' RACE reads through MiXCR, storing one row per CDR3 protein. The profile shows hundreds of thousands of distinct CDR3 sequences, 12% of them singletons. The source material was blood, either unsorted or a sorted T cell fraction (not recorded which). The origin of the receptors is a male donor with ankylosing spondylitis. CDR3s include the opening cysteine and the closing phenylalanine or tryptophan. The D gene is left open where the match is weak. Some rows have no size entry. The others give once, few or many, or a class for an expanded clone.

V gene: TRBV27; D gene: -; clone size: many; J gene: TRBJ2-1; CDR3 DNA: TGTGCCAGCAGTTCGTATTCCCGGGCGAATGAGCAGTTCTTC; CDR3 protein: CASSSYSRANEQFF
V gene: TRBV7-9; D gene: -; clone size: -; J gene: TRBJ1-6; CDR3 DNA: TGTGCCAGCAGCCCCCAGACCCAAGGAGGCCTCCACTTT; CDR3 protein: CASSPQTQGGLHF
V gene: TRBV9; D gene: TRBD1; clone size: few; J gene: TRBJ1-4; CDR3 DNA: TGTGCCAGCAGCGTGGGACAGGGGATAGATGAAAAACTGTTTTTT; CDR3 protein: CASSVGQGIDEKLFF
V gene: TRBV10-3; D gene: TRBD1; clone size: many; J gene: TRBJ2-3; CDR3 DNA: TGTGCCATCAGTCCCTCCGGGACAGGGGACACAGATACGCAGTATTTT; CDR3 protein: CAISPSGTGDTDTQYF
V gene: TRBV5-1; D gene: -; clone size: -; J gene: TRBJ2-5; CDR3 DNA: TGCGCCAGCAGCTTGGCGGGCCCCATGGAAGAGACCCAGTACTTC; CDR3 protein: CASSLAGPMEETQYF
V gene: TRBV28; D gene: -; clone size: -; J gene: TRBJ2-2; CDR3 DNA: TGTGGCAGCAGTTTAGAGCCTGGGGGAATCGACACCGGGGAGCTGTTTTTT; CDR3 protein: CGSSLEPGGIDTGELFF
V gene: TRBV9; D gene: TRBD2; clone size: -; J gene: TRBJ2-3; CDR3 DNA: TGTGCCAGCAGCGCTCTAGCGGGGGGGGATACGCAGTATTTT; CDR3 protein: CASSALAGGDTQYF
V gene: TRBV20-1; D gene: -; clone size: many; J gene: TRBJ1-5; CDR3 DNA: TGCAGTGCTAGAGGCAGCTATAGCAATCAGCCCCAGCATTTT; CDR3 protein: CSARGSYSNQPQHF
V gene: TRBV7-8; D gene: -; clone size: many; J gene: TRBJ2-7; CDR3 DNA: TGTGCCAGCAGCTTACGGGGCGATGGACCCTACGAGCAGTACTTC; CDR3 protein: CASSLRGDGPYEQYF
V gene: TRBV7-2; D gene: -; clone size: -; J gene: TRBJ2-7; CDR3 DNA: TGTGCCAGCAGCTTAGTCCAACGCTACGAGCAGTACTTC; CDR3 protein: CASSLVQRYEQYF
V gene: TRBV20-1; D gene: -; clone size: few; J gene: TRBJ2-2; CDR3 DNA: TGCAGTGCTAGGCCCTGGGGGTTCACCGGGGAGCTGTTTTTT; CDR3 protein: CSARPWGFTGELFF
V gene: TRBV21-1; D gene: -; clone size: -; J gene: TRBJ1-4; CDR3 DNA: TGTGCCAGCAGCGAGGAAAAACTGTTTTTT; CDR3 protein: CASSEEKLFF
V gene: TRBV20-1; D gene: -; clone size: -; J gene: TRBJ2-7; CDR3 DNA: TGCAGTGCTAGAGATGTGGACTACGAGCAGTACTTC; CDR3 protein: CSARDVDYEQYF
V gene: TRBV29-1; D gene: -; clone size: many; J gene: TRBJ1-2; CDR3 DNA: TGCAGCGTTGGATTTGTCATGGCGCATGGCTACACCTTC; CDR3 protein: CSVGFVMAHGYTF
V gene: TRBV18; D gene: -; clone size: -; J gene: TRBJ2-3; CDR3 DNA: TGTGCCAGCTCACCATCTAATCAGGGCTCGGATACGCAGTATTTT; CDR3 protein: CASSPSNQGSDTQYF
V gene: TRBV6-1; D gene: -; clone size: few; J gene: TRBJ1-6; CDR3 DNA: TGTGCCAGCAGTGAGGACAGTAATTCACCCCTCCACTTT; CDR3 protein: CASSEDSNSPLHF
V gene: TRBV5-5; D gene: -; clone size: -; J gene: TRBJ2-3; CDR3 DNA: TGTGCCAGCATGCTGGGTAGCACAGATACGCAGTATTTT; CDR3 protein: CASMLGSTDTQYF
V gene: TRBV3-1; D gene: TRBD1; clone size: -; J gene: TRBJ2-5; CDR3 DNA: TGTGCCAGCAACCGGGACAGGGGGCTAGAAGAGACCCAGTACTTC; CDR3 protein: CASNRDRGLEETQYF
V gene: TRBV5-1; D gene: TRBD1; clone size: many; J gene: TRBJ1-3; CDR3 DNA: TGCGCCAGCAGCTCCGGGACAGGGAGAAACACCATATATTTT; CDR3 protein: CASSSGTGRNTIYF
V gene: TRBV12-3/TRBV12-4; D gene: -; clone size: many; J gene: TRBJ2-5; CDR3 DNA: TGTGCCAGCAGTTTCCGGGACGGAAGAAGAGGGACCCAGTACTTC; CDR3 protein: CASSFRDGRRGTQYF
V gene: TRBV29-1; D gene: -; clone size: many; J gene: TRBJ2-2; CDR3 DNA: TGCAGCGTTGCTGCCCTCGAGAACACCGGGGAGCTGTTTTTT; CDR3 protein: CSVAALENTGELFF
V gene: TRBV20-1; D gene: -; clone size: many; J gene: TRBJ2-1; CDR3 DNA: TGCAGTGCTAGAGATGCTAGGTCGAGCTCCTACAATGAGCAGTTCTTC; CDR3 protein: CSARDARSSSYNEQFF
V gene: TRBV5-1; D gene: TRBD2; clone size: many; J gene: TRBJ2-3; CDR3 DNA: TGCGCCAGCAGCTTGGCGTCTAGCGGGATGATGGATACGCAGTATTTT; CDR3 protein: CASSLASSGMMDTQYF
V gene: TRBV5-1; D gene: -; clone size: many; J gene: TRBJ2-1; CDR3 DNA: TGCGCCAGCAGCTCTGAAATTGAAAATGAGCAGTTCTTC; CDR3 protein: CASSSEIENEQFF
V gene: TRBV20-1; D gene: TRBD1; clone size: -; J gene: TRBJ2-5; CDR3 DNA: TGCAGTGCTAGTGAGGACAGGGACCAAGAGACCCAGTACTTC; CDR3 protein: CSASEDRDQETQYF
V gene: TRBV3-1; D gene: TRBD1; clone size: -; J gene: TRBJ2-5; CDR3 DNA: TGTGCCAGCAGCCGAGAGGGGGCGGTTGAGACCCAGTACTTC; CDR3 protein: CASSREGAVETQYF
V gene: TRBV20-1; D gene: TRBD1; clone size: many; J gene: TRBJ1-5; CDR3 DNA: TGCAGTGCTTTCCTAGGGGGGACAGGCAATCAGCCCCAGCATTTT; CDR3 protein: CSAFLGGTGNQPQHF
V gene: TRBV20-1; D gene: -; clone size: many; J gene: TRBJ2-7; CDR3 DNA: TGCAGTGCTAGCTTCAGGGCCCCCTACGAGCAGTACTTC; CDR3 protein: CSASFRAPYEQYF
V gene: TRBV4-1; D gene: TRBD1; clone size: few; J gene: TRBJ1-4; CDR3 DNA: TGCGCCAGCAGCCGCCTGTCGGGACAGGGGAATGAAAAACTGTTTTTT; CDR3 protein: CASSRLSGQGNEKLFF
V gene: TRBV20-1; D gene: -; clone size: -; J gene: TRBJ2-7; CDR3 DNA: TGCAGTGCTGGGGGGGCAGTCTACGAGCAGTACTTC; CDR3 protein: CSAGGAVYEQYF
V gene: TRBV6-2/TRBV6-3; D gene: -; clone size: many; J gene: TRBJ2-1; CDR3 DNA: TGTGCCAGCAGTTATCTGACAGGCTACAATGAGCAGTTCTTC; CDR3 protein: CASSYLTGYNEQFF
V gene: TRBV3-1; D gene: -; clone size: few; J gene: TRBJ2-2; CDR3 DNA: TGTGCCAGCAGCCAAGTCCAGTACACCGGGGAGCTGTTTTTT; CDR3 protein: CASSQVQYTGELFF
V gene: TRBV5-1; D gene: TRBD2; clone size: few; J gene: TRBJ2-1; CDR3 DNA: TGCGCCAGCAGCATAACTAGCGGGGCGTACAATGAGCAGTTCTTC; CDR3 protein: CASSITSGAYNEQFF
V gene: TRBV6-1; D gene: TRBD1; clone size: few; J gene: TRBJ2-7; CDR3 DNA: TGTGCCAGCAGCCCGGGACAGGGAGGGGCCGAGCAGTACTTC; CDR3 protein: CASSPGQGGAEQYF
V gene: TRBV20-1; D gene: -; clone size: few; J gene: TRBJ2-5; CDR3 DNA: TGCAGTGCTTGGGGGGCGGGCAAAGAGACCCAGTACTTC; CDR3 protein: CSAWGAGKETQYF
V gene: TRBV20-1; D gene: TRBD1; clone size: -; J gene: TRBJ2-5; CDR3 DNA: TGCAGTGCGGGTCCAAACAGGGGGCTACAGACCCAGTACTTC; CDR3 protein: CSAGPNRGLQTQYF
V gene: TRBV4-2; D gene: TRBD1; clone size: many; J gene: TRBJ2-7; CDR3 DNA: TGTGCCAGCAGCCTCGTCGGGGACAGGGCCTACGAGCAGTACTTC; CDR3 protein: CASSLVGDRAYEQYF
V gene: TRBV20-1; D gene: TRBD1; clone size: -; J gene: TRBJ1-1; CDR3 DNA: TGCAGTGCAACTACAGGGGGATTTACCACTGAAGCTTTCTTT; CDR3 protein: CSATTGGFTTEAFF
V gene: TRBV20-1; D gene: -; clone size: many; J gene: TRBJ2-1; CDR3 DNA: TGCAGTGCAGGGGAGGCAGCCTACAATGAGCAGTTCTTC; CDR3 protein: CSAGEAAYNEQFF
V gene: TRBV20-1; D gene: TRBD1; clone size: many; J gene: TRBJ2-1; CDR3 DNA: TGCAGTGCTGGGACAGGTCCCTCCTACAATGAGCAGTTCTTC; CDR3 protein: CSAGTGPSYNEQFF
V gene: TRBV6-1; D gene: -; clone size: few; J gene: TRBJ1-6; CDR3 DNA: TGTGCCACCCGGGGGCAGTTCGAAGGTTCACCCCTCCACTTT; CDR3 protein: CATRGQFEGSPLHF
V gene: TRBV20-1; D gene: -; clone size: few; J gene: TRBJ2-5; CDR3 DNA: TGCAGCGCGAATAAAGAGACCCAGTACTTC; CDR3 protein: CSANKETQYF
V gene: TRBV2; D gene: TRBD1; clone size: -; J gene: TRBJ1-5; CDR3 DNA: TGTGCCAGCACCACGACAGGGTTGGGCAATCAGCCCCAGCATTTT; CDR3 protein: CASTTTGLGNQPQHF
V gene: TRBV7-2; D gene: -; clone size: -; J gene: TRBJ2-5; CDR3 DNA: TGTGCCAGCAGCTCGTCTAGCGTGGAGACCCAGTACTTC; CDR3 protein: CASSSSSVETQYF
V gene: TRBV5-1; D gene: -; clone size: few; J gene: TRBJ2-7; CDR3 DNA: TGCGCCAGCAGCTTGGAGGGGTCCCAGAGCTCCTACGAGCAGTACTTC; CDR3 protein: CASSLEGSQSSYEQYF
V gene: TRBV29-1; D gene: TRBD2; clone size: -; J gene: TRBJ2-7; CDR3 DNA: TGCAGCGTAACCGGGACTAGCGGGAGAATCCACGAGCAGTACTTC; CDR3 protein: CSVTGTSGRIHEQYF
V gene: TRBV20-1; D gene: TRBD2; clone size: few; J gene: TRBJ2-1; CDR3 DNA: TGCAGTGCTAAAGCGGGACTCTACAATGAGCAGTTCTTC; CDR3 protein: CSAKAGLYNEQFF
V gene: TRBV5-5; D gene: -; clone size: -; J gene: TRBJ2-3; CDR3 DNA: TGTGCCAGCAGCGCGTCTAGTATGAGCACAGATACGCAGTATTTT; CDR3 protein: CASSASSMSTDTQYF
V gene: TRBV11-2; D gene: -; clone size: -; J gene: TRBJ2-7; CDR3 DNA: TGTGCCAGCAGCTTAGATAGGGACGGACCCTACGAGCAGTACTTC; CDR3 protein: CASSLDRDGPYEQYF
V gene: TRBV7-9; D gene: -; clone size: -; J gene: TRBJ1-2; CDR3 DNA: TGTGCCAGCAGCCCCTGGGGGGGACGGTTTAACTATGGCTACACCTTC; CDR3 protein: CASSPWGGRFNYGYTF
V gene: TRBV6-1; D gene: -; clone size: few; J gene: TRBJ2-4; CDR3 DNA: TGTGCCAGCAGTGGCACCTCCTGGGCCACCAAAAACATTCAGTACTTC; CDR3 protein: CASSGTSWATKNIQYF
V gene: TRBV4-3; D gene: TRBD1; clone size: many; J gene: TRBJ2-7; CDR3 DNA: TGCGCCAGCAGCCAAGCAGGGACAGGGGGCTCCTACGAGCAGTACTTC; CDR3 protein: CASSQAGTGGSYEQYF
V gene: TRBV7-2; D gene: -; clone size: few; J gene: TRBJ2-2; CDR3 DNA: TGTGCCAGCAGCTCACAGAGGACCGGGGAGCTGTTTTTT; CDR3 protein: CASSSQRTGELFF